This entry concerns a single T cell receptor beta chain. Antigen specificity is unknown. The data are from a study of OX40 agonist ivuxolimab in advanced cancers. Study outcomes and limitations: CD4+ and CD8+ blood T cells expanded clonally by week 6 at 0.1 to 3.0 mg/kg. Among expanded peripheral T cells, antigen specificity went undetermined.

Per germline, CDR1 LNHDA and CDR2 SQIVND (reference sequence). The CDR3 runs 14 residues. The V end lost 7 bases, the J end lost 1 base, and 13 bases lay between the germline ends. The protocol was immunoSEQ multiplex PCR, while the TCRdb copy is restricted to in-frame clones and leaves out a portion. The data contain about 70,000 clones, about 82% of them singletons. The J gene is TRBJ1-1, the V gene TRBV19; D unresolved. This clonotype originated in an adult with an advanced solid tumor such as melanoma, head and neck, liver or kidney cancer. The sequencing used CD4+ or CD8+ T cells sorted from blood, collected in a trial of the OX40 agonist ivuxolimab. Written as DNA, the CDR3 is TGTGCCAGTACTAGGGTCGGGGAGAACACTGAAGCTTTCTTT. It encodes CASTRVGENTEAFF.